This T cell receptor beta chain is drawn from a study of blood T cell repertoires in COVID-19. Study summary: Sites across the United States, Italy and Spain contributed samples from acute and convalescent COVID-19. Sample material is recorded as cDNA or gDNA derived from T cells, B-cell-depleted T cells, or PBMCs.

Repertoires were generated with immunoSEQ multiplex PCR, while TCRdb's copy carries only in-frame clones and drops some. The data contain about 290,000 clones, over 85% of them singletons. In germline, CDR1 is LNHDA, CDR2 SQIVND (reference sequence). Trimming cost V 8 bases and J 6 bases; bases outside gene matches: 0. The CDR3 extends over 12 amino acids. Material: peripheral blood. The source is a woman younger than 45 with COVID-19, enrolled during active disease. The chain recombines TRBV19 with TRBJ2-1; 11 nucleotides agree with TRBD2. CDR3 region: CASGLAGNEQFF. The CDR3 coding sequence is TGTGCCAGTGGACTAGCGGGCAATGAGCAGTTCTTC.